These 8 T cell receptor beta chains were all obtained from the same sample, sequenced in a study of control samples from healthy donors and cancer patients. Only in-frame clones appear in the TCRdb table, and some are missing; sequencing was by immunoSEQ multiplex PCR. The sample contains more than 95,000 clones, roughly 87% of which appear only once. The sequenced sample was blood. The receptor source for this set is a man younger than 35 in good health.

The chain combines TRBV7-2 with TRBJ2-7; 15 positions match TRBD2. The CDR3 loop spans 16 amino acids. Germline lookup yields CDR1 SGHTA and CDR2 FQGNSA. The junction had 6 bases not matched to a gene; V was cut back by 3 bases and J by 6 bases. CDR3 sequence reads: CASSFRGLAGGREQYF. Here the CDR3 DNA reads TGTGCCAGCAGCTTTCGGGGACTAGCGGGAGGTCGCGAGCAGTACTTC.

This clone was recorded many times. The chain combines TRBV6-1 with TRBJ2-7; TRBD1 matches at 7 bases. Trimming at V came to 1 base and at J to 0 bases, leaving 0 bases not matched to a gene. Germline CDR1 and CDR2: MNHNS and SASEGT. The CDR3 has 14 residues. CDR3 protein: CASSEGDSSYEQYF. The CDR3 coding sequence is TGTGCCAGCAGTGAAGGGGACAGCTCCTACGAGCAGTACTTC.

The CDR3 here is CATSRGDEQYF. CDR3 nucleotides: TGTGCCACCTCGAGGGGGGACGAGCAGTACTTC. The chain joins TRBV24-1 to TRBJ2-7, with D possibly called TRBD1 or TRBD2 (6 bases each). The V and J ends lost 9 bases and 5 bases respectively, with 10 bases between them. Germline CDR1 and CDR2: KGHDR and SFDVKD. This CDR3 spans 11 amino acids.

In the case of this clone: Distinct nucleotide sequences in the sample also encode this CDR3. The rearrangement joins TRBV5-6 to TRBJ1-1; D might be TRBD1 (6 bases). Germline values: CDR1 SGHDT, CDR2 YYEEEE. V was trimmed by 2 bases and J by 4 bases, leaving 9 bases between them. This CDR3 contains 13 residues. CDR3 nucleotides: TGTGCCAGCAGCTTAAGGGGGGGCACTGAAGCTTTCTTT. Its protein is CASSLRGGTEAFF.

The chain recombines TRBV7-3 with TRBJ1-2; D not certain. CDR1 is SGHTA and CDR2 is FQGTGA in the germline V gene. CDR3 length: 18 amino acids. Between the trimmed V and J ends, which lost 3 bases and 0 bases, there was a span of 20 bases. The CDR3 coding sequence is TGTGCCAGCAGCTTCCTTGAGGTGCCGGACGGAGCTAACTATGGCTACACCTTC. It codes for CASSFLEVPDGANYGYTF.

This chain joins TRBV15 and TRBJ1-2, with 11 bases matching TRBD1. This CDR3 spans 20 amino acids. V gave up 2 bases and J gave up 5 bases; unmatched junction bases: 19. Per germline, CDR1 LNHNV and CDR2 YYDKDF (reference sequence). The CDR3: CATSRSVLEDRGRRTYGYTF. The CDR3 DNA reads TGTGCCACCAGCAGATCGGTTCTTGAGGACAGGGGGCGACGCACTTATGGCTACACCTTC.

CDR3 in amino acids: CASSQRDRGYTF. CDR3 DNA: TGTGCCAGCAGCCAACGGGACAGAGGCTACACCTTC. The rearrangement uses TRBV3-1 (or the pseudogene TRBV3-2) and TRBJ1-2, with 7 nucleotides matching TRBD1. V shed 2 bases, J shed 8 bases, and the junction held 2 bases outside the gene matches. This CDR3 region has 12 residues. Looked up from germline, CDR1 is LGHDT and CDR2 is YNNKEL (reference sequence).

This chain connects TRBV28 to TRBJ2-7; 11 bases are a match to TRBD2. Germline V gene lookup returns CDR1 MDHEN and CDR2 SYDVKM. V lost 3 bases and J lost 8; bases outside the gene matches: 6. The CDR3 has 14 amino acids. DNA of the CDR3: TGTGCCAGCAGTTTGTTTAGCGGGAGGGAGAAGCAGTACTTC. Protein: CASSLFSGREKQYF.